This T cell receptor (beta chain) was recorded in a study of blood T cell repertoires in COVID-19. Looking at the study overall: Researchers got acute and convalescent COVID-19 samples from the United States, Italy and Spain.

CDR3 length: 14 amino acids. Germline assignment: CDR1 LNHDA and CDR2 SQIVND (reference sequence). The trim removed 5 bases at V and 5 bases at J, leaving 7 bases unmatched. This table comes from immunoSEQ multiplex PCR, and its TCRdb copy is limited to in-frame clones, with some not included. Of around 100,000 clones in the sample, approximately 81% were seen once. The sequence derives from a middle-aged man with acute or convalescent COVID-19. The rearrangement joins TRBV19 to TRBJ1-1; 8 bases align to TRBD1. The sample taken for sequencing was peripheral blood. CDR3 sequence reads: CASSEQGVRTEAFF. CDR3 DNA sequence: TGTGCCAGTAGTGAACAGGGGGTTAGGACTGAAGCTTTCTTT. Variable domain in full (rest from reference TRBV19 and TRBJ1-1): DGGITQSPKYLFRKEGQNVTLSCEQNLNHDAMYWYRQDPGQGLRLIYYSQIVNDFQKGDIAEGYSVSREKKESFPLTVTSAQKNPTAFYLCASSEQGVRTEAFFGQGTRLTVV.